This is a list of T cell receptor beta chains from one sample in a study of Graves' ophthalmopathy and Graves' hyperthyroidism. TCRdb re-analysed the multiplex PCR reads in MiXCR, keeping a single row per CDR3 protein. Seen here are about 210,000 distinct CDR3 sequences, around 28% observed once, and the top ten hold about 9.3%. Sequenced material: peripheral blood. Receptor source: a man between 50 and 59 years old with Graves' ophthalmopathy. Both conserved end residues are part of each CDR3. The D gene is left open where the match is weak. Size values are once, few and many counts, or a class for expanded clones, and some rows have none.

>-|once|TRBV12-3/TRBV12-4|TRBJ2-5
TGTGCCAGCACGTATAGCCAAGAGACCCAGTACTTC
CASTYSQETQYF
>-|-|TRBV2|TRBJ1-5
TGTGCCAGCAGTGAAGCCCGACCGCCAGATCAGCCCCAGCATTTT
CASSEARPPDQPQHF
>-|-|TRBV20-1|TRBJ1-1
TGCAGTGCTAGAGATCAACGGTTTAACACTGAAGCTTTCTTT
CSARDQRFNTEAFF
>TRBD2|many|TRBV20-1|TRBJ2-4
TGCAGTGCTAGAGATGGGAGGACTAGCGGGCACATAGCCAAAAACATTCAGTACTTC
CSARDGRTSGHIAKNIQYF
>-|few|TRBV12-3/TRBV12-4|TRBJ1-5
TGTGCCAGCAGTTTTCGGGACCTCAATCAGCCCCAGCATTTT
CASSFRDLNQPQHF
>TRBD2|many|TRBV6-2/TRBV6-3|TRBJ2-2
TGTGCCAGCAGGAGACTAGCGGGAGCCCAAACCGGGGAGCTGTTTTTT
CASRRLAGAQTGELFF
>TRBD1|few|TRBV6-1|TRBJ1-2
TGTGCCAGCAACCAAAAGGGGGCTGACTATGGCTACACCTTC
CASNQKGADYGYTF
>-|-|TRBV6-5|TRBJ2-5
TGTGCCAGCAGTTGGAGCCGACTGGAGACCCAGTACTTC
CASSWSRLETQYF
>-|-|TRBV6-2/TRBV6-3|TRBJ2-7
TGTGCCAGCAATAGGGGGGGCGATGACTACGAGCAGTACTTC
CASNRGGDDYEQYF
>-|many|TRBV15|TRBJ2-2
TGTGCCACCAGCAGAGATCTTGCTACAGGGAACACCGGGGAGCTGTTTTTT
CATSRDLATGNTGELFF
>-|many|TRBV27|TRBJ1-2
TGTGCCAGCAGTCTGAACATCAACTATGGCTACACCTTC
CASSLNINYGYTF
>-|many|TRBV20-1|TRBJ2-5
TGCAGTGCTCTAGCGACGGGAGAGACCCAGTACTTC
CSALATGETQYF
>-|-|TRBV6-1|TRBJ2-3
TGTGCCAGCAGGGAACAGGCTAGCACAGATACGCAGTATTTT
CASREQASTDTQYF
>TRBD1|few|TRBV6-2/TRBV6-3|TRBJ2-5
TGTGCCAGCAGTAACGGGGACAGGGGGCGCCGGGAGACCCAGTACTTC
CASSNGDRGRRETQYF
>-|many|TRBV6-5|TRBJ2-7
TGTGCCAGCAACCCGGACCTCCGCCCCGAGCAGTACTTC
CASNPDLRPEQYF
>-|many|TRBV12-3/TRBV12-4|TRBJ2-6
TGTGCCAGCAACACGATCGGGGGCACTGGGGCCAACGTCCTGACTTTC
CASNTIGGTGANVLTF
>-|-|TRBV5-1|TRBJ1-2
TGCGCCAGCTCGTTCAATCAGAACTATGGCTACACCTTC
CASSFNQNYGYTF
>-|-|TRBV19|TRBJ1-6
TGTGCCAGTAATAGCCGGGAACAGTCACCCCTCCACTTT
CASNSREQSPLHF
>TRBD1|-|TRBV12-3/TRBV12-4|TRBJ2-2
TGTGCCACCATCGGTACACCAACTCGGGACAGGAACACCGGGGAGCTGTTTTTT
CATIGTPTRDRNTGELFF
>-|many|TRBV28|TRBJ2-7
TGTGCCAGCAGTTTTTATGGTGTCTCCTCCTACGAGCAGTACTTC
CASSFYGVSSYEQYF
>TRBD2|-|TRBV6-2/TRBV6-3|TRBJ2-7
TGTGCCAGCAGTTACCCCCGCCAGACTAGCGGGGTGGGAGAGCAGTACTTC
CASSYPRQTSGVGEQYF
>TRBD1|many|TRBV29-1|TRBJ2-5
TGCAGCTTCCGGACAGGGATGGAAGAGACCCAGTACTTC
CSFRTGMEETQYF
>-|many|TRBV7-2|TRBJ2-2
TGTGCCAGCAGCTTTAGGGGAGCGGTGAACACCGGGGAGCTGTTTTTT
CASSFRGAVNTGELFF